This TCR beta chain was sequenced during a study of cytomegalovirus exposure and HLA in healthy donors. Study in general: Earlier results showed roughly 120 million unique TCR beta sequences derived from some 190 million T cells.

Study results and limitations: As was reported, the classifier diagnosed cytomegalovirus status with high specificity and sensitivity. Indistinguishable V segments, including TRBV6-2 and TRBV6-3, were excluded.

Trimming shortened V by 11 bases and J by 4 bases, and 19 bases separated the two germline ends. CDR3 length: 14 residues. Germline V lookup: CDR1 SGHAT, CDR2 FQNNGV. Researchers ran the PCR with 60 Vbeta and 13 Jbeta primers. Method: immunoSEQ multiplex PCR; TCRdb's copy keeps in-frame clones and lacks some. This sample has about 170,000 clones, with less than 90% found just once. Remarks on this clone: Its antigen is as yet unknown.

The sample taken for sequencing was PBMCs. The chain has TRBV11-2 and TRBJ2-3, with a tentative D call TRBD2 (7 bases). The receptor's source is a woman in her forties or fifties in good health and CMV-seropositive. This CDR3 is CAAKEGGGSDTQYF. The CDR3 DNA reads TGTGCCGCTAAGGAAGGGGGGGGGTCAGATACGCAGTATTTT.